This TCR beta chain was documented in a study of shared clonotypes between healthy human individuals. Findings of the study overall: The study found about 5% of naive CD4 clonotypes shared across a few donors. Clonotype sharing among the donors was expected to vary with sequencing depth.

As to this clone: Its antigen is not known.

The CD4+ fraction was divided into a CD45RA+ naive subset and a CD45RA-negative memory subset. Using immunoSEQ multiplex PCR, the repertoire was profiled, and TCRdb retains in-frame clones only, with some absent. This sample carries about 2,500,000 clones, roughly 92% of them seen once, and the ten largest clones take around 0.15%. Germline CDR1 is MNHNS and CDR2 is SASEGT. The V and J ends lost 3 bases and 3 bases respectively, with 11 bases between them. There are 15 residues in the CDR3. This clonotype was obtained from a man aged 18 to 29 in good health. Sequencing was done on a sample of naive CD4+ T cells sorted from blood. The subset here: CD45RA+ positively selected. The chain employs TRBV6-1 and TRBJ1-4, with D hard to call. The CDR3 is CASSDTRPSNEKLFF. CDR3 coding DNA: TGTGCCAGCAGTGATACGCGTCCCTCTAATGAAAAACTGTTTTTT.